The rows below give T cell receptor beta chains drawn from one sample of a study of OX40 agonist ivuxolimab in advanced cancers. The assay was immunoSEQ multiplex PCR, and TCRdb's table has in-frame clones only and misses some. The sample lists just over 70,000 clones, about four fifths occurring once. The sequenced sample was CD4+ or CD8+ T cells sorted from blood, obtained in a trial of the OX40 agonist ivuxolimab. The receptor source for this set is an adult with an advanced solid tumor such as melanoma, head and neck, liver or kidney cancer. CDR3s include the opening cysteine and the closing phenylalanine or tryptophan. The D gene is left open where the match is weak. Clone size is given for some rows only: seen once, a few or many times, or a class if the clone is expanded.

- TRBJ2-1 TRBV15 TRBD2 TGTGCCACCAGGATTAGCGGGGGGGCCGGGGATGAGCAGTTCTTC CATRISGGAGDEQFF
once TRBJ2-2 TRBV7-9 - TGTGCCAGCAGCCCTGCGATCCAACCTACAACCGGGGAGCTGTTTTTT CASSPAIQPTTGELFF
- TRBJ2-2 TRBV2 TRBD1 TGTGCCAGCAGTCCGGACAGGGCGAACACCGGGGAGCTGTTTTTT CASSPDRANTGELFF
- TRBJ1-6 TRBV4-3 - TGCGCCAGCAGCCCCCAGGGAAATAATTCACCCCTCCACTTT CASSPQGNNSPLHF
few TRBJ1-5 TRBV19 - TGTGCCAGTAGTATCGGGGTCCAGGGACAGCCCCAGCATTTT CASSIGVQGQPQHF
- TRBJ2-5 TRBV6-1 TRBD2 TGTGCCAGCAGAAAGAGCGGGAAAGAGACCCAGTACTTC CASRKSGKETQYF
few TRBJ1-1 TRBV19 TRBD1 TGTGCCAGTAGACAGGGGGGGCGGCGACAGACCGGTGAAGCTTTCTTT CASRQGGRRQTGEAFF
- TRBJ2-5 TRBV7-9 - TGTGCCAGCAGCTTTGGGGGAGACTTTCAAGAGACCCAGTACTTC CASSFGGDFQETQYF
- TRBJ2-4 TRBV2 - TGTGCCAGCAGTGGTGTCAGGGACGGCATTCAGTACTTC CASSGVRDGIQYF
- TRBJ2-7 TRBV30 - TGTGCCTGGAGTGAAAACGTCGAGCAGTACTTC CAWSENVEQYF
- TRBJ1-4 TRBV7-9 TRBD1 TGTGCCAGCAGCTTAAGGCAGGGGGCGGATGAAAAACTGTTTTTT CASSLRQGADEKLFF
- TRBJ1-5 TRBV4-1 - TGCGCCAGCAGCCAAGAGATCCAGGGTTGGGGCCAGCCCCAGCATTTT CASSQEIQGWGQPQHF
- TRBJ2-3 TRBV6-1 - TGTGCCAGCAGTGAAGCCCCAGGTACAGATACGCAGTATTTT CASSEAPGTDTQYF
- TRBJ1-3 TRBV2 - TGTGCCAGCAGACAGTCTGGAAACACCATATATTTT CASRQSGNTIYF
- TRBJ2-3 TRBV6-4 - TGTGCCAGCAGTGACCAACTGACAGATACGCAGTATTTT CASSDQLTDTQYF
- TRBJ2-3 TRBV27 TRBD2 TGTGCCAGCAGTTACGGGACTAGCGGGACAGATACGCAGTATTTT CASSYGTSGTDTQYF
- TRBJ2-1 TRBV2 - TGTGCCAGCAGGCCCGACAACTTTAAATACAATGAGCAGTTCTTC CASRPDNFKYNEQFF
- TRBJ1-4 TRBV28 - TGTGCCAGCAGTCCAGGTCGGGGGGCGCAAACGTTCGAAAAACTGTTTTTT CASSPGRGAQTFEKLFF
once TRBJ2-5 TRBV7-8 - TGTGCCAGCAGCCCGCTCAGGGAGCAAGAGACCCAGTACTTC CASSPLREQETQYF
- TRBJ1-1 TRBV2 - TGTGCCAGCAGCCCTACTACAGGGTTTAACACTGAAGCTTTCTTT CASSPTTGFNTEAFF
- TRBJ2-7 TRBV5-4 TRBD1 TGTGCCAGCAGCAACAGGGGGGTCTACGAGCAGTACTTC CASSNRGVYEQYF
once TRBJ1-5 TRBV28 TRBD1 TGTGCCAGCACCGAACAGGGGGCGAGCAATCAGCCCCAGCATTTT CASTEQGASNQPQHF
- TRBJ1-1 TRBV27 - TGTGCCAGCAGCCTTTTTAGAGTAAGCACTGAAGCTTTCTTT CASSLFRVSTEAFF
- TRBJ2-7 TRBV14 - TGTGCCAGCAGCCAAGTCAGTCGGCAGCAGTACTTC CASSQVSRQQYF
- TRBJ2-5 TRBV9 TRBD1 TGTGCCAGCAGCACCGGTTGGGGACAGGGGAGGGAGACCCAGTACTTC CASSTGWGQGRETQYF
- TRBJ2-5 TRBV4-3 - TGCGCCAGCAGCCAAGATCGGGGAACTCAAGAGACCCAGTACTTC CASSQDRGTQETQYF
- TRBJ2-5 TRBV7-9 TRBD2 TGTGCCAGCAGCTGGAGACTAGCGGGAGCTGGTGAGACCCAGTACTTC CASSWRLAGAGETQYF
- TRBJ2-1 TRBV2 - TGTGCCAGCACTGGCGGGACCGGGGACAATGAGCAGTTCTTC CASTGGTGDNEQFF
- TRBJ2-3 TRBV29-1 - TGCAGCTTTGCCCCCGGGACTTCTTACACAGATACGCAGTATTTT CSFAPGTSYTDTQYF
- TRBJ2-3 TRBV6-4 TRBD1 TGTGCCAGCAGCAGGACAGGGAGGACAGATACGCAGTATTTT CASSRTGRTDTQYF
- TRBJ1-2 TRBV28 TRBD1 TGTGCCAGCAGCGACCTTGTTTTACAGGGGGCGCCTTATGGCTACACCTTC CASSDLVLQGAPYGYTF
- TRBJ2-3 TRBV5-1 TRBD1 TGCGCCAGCAGGGCGGACAGGCCCGATACGCAGTATTTT CASRADRPDTQYF
- TRBJ1-2 TRBV4-1 - TGCGCCAGCAGCCCTACCATGACCGAAAACTATGGCTACACCTTC CASSPTMTENYGYTF
few TRBJ1-1 TRBV6-1 - TGTGCCAGCAGTGAAGCACGGATGAACACTGAAGCTTTCTTT CASSEARMNTEAFF
- TRBJ2-7 TRBV13 - TGTGCCAGCACTTTACCGGGAGTAGGGTACGAGCAGTACTTC CASTLPGVGYEQYF
- TRBJ2-5 TRBV29-1 - TGCAGCAGCGGCACTAGGGTCGCTTTCGGCCCAGGGGCGCCAGAGACCCAGTACTTC CSSGTRVAFGPGAPETQYF
- TRBJ1-1 TRBV5-4 TRBD1 TGTGCCAGCAGCTTTCAGGGGGACACTGAAGCTTTCTTT CASSFQGDTEAFF
- TRBJ1-1 TRBV11-2 - TGTGCCAGCAGTTACGCAGGGGATATTGAAGCTTTCTTT CASSYAGDIEAFF
- TRBJ2-1 TRBV4-1 - TGCGCCAGCAGCCAAGATGGATCCTACAATGAGCAGTTCTTC CASSQDGSYNEQFF
- TRBJ2-7 TRBV5-6 TRBD2 TGTGCCAGCAGGACTAGCGGGAGGTACGAGCAGTACTTC CASRTSGRYEQYF
- TRBJ1-3 TRBV6-5 - TGTGCCAGCAGTTACGCAGGGACCTCTGGAAACACCATATATTTT CASSYAGTSGNTIYF
once TRBJ1-4 TRBV27 - TGTGCCAGCAGTTTCAGGGCTAGGACTAATGAAAAACTGTTTTTT CASSFRARTNEKLFF
- TRBJ1-3 TRBV11-3 - TGTGCCAGCAGCTTAAGTCACCCATTT CASSLSHPF
few TRBJ2-7 TRBV11-2 - TGTGCCAGCAGCTCTCCTAGAGCCACCTACGAGCAGTACTTC CASSSPRATYEQYF
- TRBJ2-4 TRBV4-1 TRBD2 TGCGCCAGCAGCCAAGCTTTGGTAGCGGGAGCCCAAAACATTCAGTACTTC CASSQALVAGAQNIQYF
- TRBJ2-5 TRBV30 TRBD2 TGTGCCTGGAGTGTCAAGATAGCGGGAGGTGGGACCCAGTACTTC CAWSVKIAGGGTQYF
- TRBJ2-5 TRBV5-4 - TGTGCCAGCAGCTTGGAGGGCCAGGGTGGGGAGACCCAGTACTTC CASSLEGQGGETQYF
- TRBJ2-2 TRBV9 TRBD2 TGTGCCAGTGCGACTAGCGGGAACACCGGGGAGCTGTTTTTT CASATSGNTGELFF
- TRBJ2-1 TRBV18 - TGTGCCAGCTCACCACTCGGGGGGCCCTCCAATGAGCAGTTCTTC CASSPLGGPSNEQFF
- TRBJ2-1 TRBV19 - TGTGCCAGTAGTTTTGGACTCTCGCAGTTCTTC CASSFGLSQFF
- TRBJ1-1 TRBV7-8 - TGTGCCAGCAGCTTCCACAGGGAGGAAGCTTTCTTT CASSFHREEAFF